The 9 T cell receptor beta chains listed next were all sequenced from one sample in a study of blood T cell repertoires in COVID-19. Assay used: immunoSEQ multiplex PCR; TCRdb lists only in-frame clones, some missing. The table lists 150,000 to 200,000 clones, around 89% of them singletons. The sequenced sample consisted of peripheral blood. The receptors derive from a man between 40 and 49 years old with active or convalescent COVID-19.

V and J are TRBV3-1 (or the pseudogene TRBV3-2) and TRBJ2-4; 7 bases are a match to TRBD1. Trimming took 4 bases from V and 3 from J; bases not matched to a gene: 9. The CDR3 extends over 16 amino acids. Looked up from germline, CDR1 is LGHDT and CDR2 is YNNKEL (reference sequence). CDR3: CASSLKTGLVKNIQYF. In DNA, the CDR3 is TGTGCCAGCAGCCTCAAGACAGGGTTGGTCAAAAACATTCAGTACTTC.

The chain carries TRBV4-1 and TRBJ1-5; D gene uncertain. Germline loops: CDR1 MGHRA, CDR2 YSYEKL. The CDR3 spans 14 residues. Between the trimmed V and J ends, which lost 0 bases and 7 bases, there was a span of 10 bases. The CDR3 sequence: CASSQDRGSQPQHF. The CDR3 nucleotides read TGCGCCAGCAGCCAAGATAGAGGGAGCCAGCCCCAGCATTTT.

This rearrangement joins TRBV9 to TRBJ2-7; TRBD2 matches at 8 bases. Trimming cost V 2 bases and J 4 bases; bases outside gene matches: 5. In germline, CDR1 is SGDLS, CDR2 YYNGEE. This CDR3 contains 14 residues. The CDR3 spells CASSVSSGIYEQYF. CDR3 in DNA: TGTGCCAGCAGCGTTAGTAGCGGGATTTACGAGCAGTACTTC. Full variable domain (missing parts from reference TRBV9 and TRBJ2-7): DSGVTQTPKHLITATGQRVTLRCSPRSGDLSVYWYQQSLDQGLQFLIQYYNGEERAKGNILERFSAQQFPDLHSELNLSSLELGDSALYFCASSVSSGIYEQYFGPGTRLTVT.

This chain uses TRBV27 with TRBJ2-7, with 9 positions matching TRBD1. Germline V CDR1 and CDR2: MNHEY, SMNVEV (reference sequence). Trimming took 5 bases from V and 6 from J; bases not matched to a gene: 5. This CDR3 spans 13 amino acids. The CDR3 protein is CASSKIQGAEQYF. For the CDR3, the DNA is TGTGCCAGCAGTAAGATACAGGGGGCCGAGCAGTACTTC.

The chain uses TRBV19 and TRBJ1-5; 9 bases are a match to TRBD1. V lost 6 bases to trimming and J lost 5 bases; unmatched junction nucleotides: 8. CDR3 size: 15 residues. CDR1 and CDR2 (germline): LNHDA, SQIVND (reference sequence). CDR3 in amino acids: CASSSGTGRHQPQHF. The CDR3 coding sequence is TGTGCCAGTAGCTCGGGGACAGGGCGGCATCAGCCCCAGCATTTT.

About this clone itself: The sample contains more than one DNA sequence encoding this CDR3. The DNA of the CDR3 is TGCGCCAGCAGCTTGGTGACAGGGGGCTTCTACGAGCAGTACTTC. Its protein product is CASSLVTGGFYEQYF. V is TRBV5-1 and J is TRBJ2-7, with 10 bases matching TRBD1. CDR1 is SGHRS and CDR2 is YFSETQ in the germline V gene. J lost 3 bases, V lost 0 bases, and 3 bases had no gene match. The CDR3 sequence is 15 residues long.

The chain joins TRBV9 to TRBJ2-3, with 15 positions matching TRBD2. CDR1 is SGDLS, CDR2 YYNGEE, per germline. Trimming at V came to 4 bases and at J to 3 bases, leaving 6 bases not matched to a gene. This CDR3 region has 17 residues. In nucleotides, the CDR3 is TGTGCCAGCAGCACCGGGACTAGCGGGGGGACAACAGATACGCAGTATTTT. Translating gives CASSTGTSGGTTDTQYF.

The rearrangement links TRBV2 to TRBJ2-1, with 10 bases that match TRBD1. J lost 6 bases, V lost 4 bases, and 6 bases had no gene match. CDR3 length: 15 residues. Germline V gene lookup returns CDR1 SNHLY and CDR2 FYNNEI. Here the CDR3 reads CASSVEGTGANEQFF. The CDR3 nucleotides are TGTGCCAGCAGTGTTGAAGGGACAGGGGCCAATGAGCAGTTCTTC.

This clone was seen a single time. The CDR3 DNA reads as TGTGCCAGTAGACGAGTTGGGGCTTCCATTAATTCACCCCTCCACTTT. Translated: CASRRVGASINSPLHF. The chain employs TRBV19 and TRBJ1-6; a weak D match, TRBD1 (5 bases). The CDR3 spans 16 residues. Germline CDR1 and CDR2: LNHDA and SQIVND (reference sequence). Trimming took 6 bases from V and 6 from J, leaving 18 bases between them. The full variable domain, completed using reference TRBV19 and TRBJ1-6, is DGGITQSPKYLFRKEGQNVTLSCEQNLNHDAMYWYRQDPGQGLRLIYYSQIVNDFQKGDIAEGYSVSREKKESFPLTVTSAQKNPTAFYLCASRRVGASINSPLHFGNGTRLTVT.